The 8 T cell receptor beta chains reported below all come from one sample, sequenced in a study of blood T cells in healthy people across ages. The authors ran a second PCR of about 6 to 12 cycles using a sample-barcoded 5' primer and a J-beta primer mix. TCRdb reprocessed the 5' RACE reads via MiXCR and lists one record per CDR3 protein. Here the sample spans over 1,500,000 distinct CDR3 sequences, 49% being singletons. The sequenced material came from blood. Every receptor here comes from a middle-aged woman in good health.

This clonotype was seen only a few times. V and J are TRBV12-3 or TRBV12-4 and TRBJ1-5, with D unclear. V was shortened by 3 bases and J by 10 bases, with 16 bases between the two germline ends. The CDR3 has 14 amino acids. The DNA for the CDR3 is TGTGCCAGCAGTTTCGGGTCAGTCGGAATTCCCCAGCATTTT. Protein product: CASSFGSVGIPQHF.

This chain uses TRBV6-1 with TRBJ2-3; 10 bases are shared with TRBD2. Looked up from germline, CDR1 is MNHNS and CDR2 is SASEGT. The CDR3 length is 16 residues. Trimming took 6 bases from V and 5 from J; bases not matched to a gene: 11. CDR3 in amino acids: CASRPGLATGGDTQYF. In nucleotides, the CDR3 is TGTGCCAGCAGACCGGGACTAGCGACCGGGGGAGATACGCAGTATTTT.

The J gene is TRBJ2-1, the V gene TRBV9; D might be TRBD1 or TRBD2, each matching 5 bases. CDR1 SGDLS and CDR2 YYNGEE come from the germline V gene. V dropped 0 bases and J dropped 8 bases, with 9 bases sitting between them. The CDR3 sequence is 13 residues long. CDR3 nucleotide sequence: TGTGCCAGCAGCGTAGGAGGGACCCATGAGCAGTTCTTC. Translation gives CASSVGGTHEQFF.

This sequence joins TRBV11-2 and TRBJ1-4; 7 nucleotides match TRBD1. CDR3 size: 14 residues. Unmatched junction bases numbered 3, after V lost 1 base and J lost 7 bases. CDR1 and CDR2 (germline): SGHAT, FQNNGV. CDR3 in DNA: TGTGCCAGCAGCTTAGGGGACAGTGGTGAAAAACTGTTTTTT. This codes for CASSLGDSGEKLFF.

This chain connects TRBV10-3 to TRBJ1-5; D perhaps matches TRBD1 (5 bases). The CDR3 contains 15 residues. CDR1 and CDR2 from the germline V gene are ENHRY and SYGVKD. Trimming took off 1 base at V and 6 bases at J, with 13 bases between the two ends. CDR3 nucleotide sequence: TGTGCCATCAGTGAGTTCAATAGGGGAGGTCAGCCCCAGCATTTT. Translation: CAISEFNRGGQPQHF.

This sequence joins TRBV28 and TRBJ2-3; D gene uncertain. V lost 3 bases and J 3 bases, leaving 7 bases between the germline ends. The germline CDR1 and CDR2 sequences are MDHEN and SYDVKM. The CDR3 is made up of 13 amino acids. The CDR3 is CASSFPETDTQYF. The CDR3 DNA follows: TGTGCCAGCAGTTTCCCCGAGACAGATACGCAGTATTTT.

The chain links TRBV20-1 to TRBJ2-5; D is ambiguous. CDR1 DFQATT and CDR2 SNEGSKA come from the germline V gene (reference sequence). This CDR3 spans 10 amino acids. The V end lost 5 bases, the J end lost 5 bases, and 6 bases lay between the germline ends. CDR3 in DNA: TGCAGTGCTCTGGTGGAGACCCAGTACTTC. Protein sequence: CSALVETQYF.

The chain links TRBV27 to TRBJ1-2; D gene uncertain. The CDR3 totals 15 residues. Germline loops: CDR1 MNHEY, CDR2 SMNVEV (reference sequence). V lost 5 bases to trimming and J lost 4 bases, with 17 bases between them. The CDR3 protein is CASSPFAEYFYGYTF. The CDR3 nucleotides are TGTGCCAGCAGTCCTTTCGCGGAATATTTCTATGGCTACACCTTC.